A selection of T cell receptor beta chains follows, all from one sample in a study of T-cell memory formation after mild COVID-19. Via MiXCR, TCRdb re-called the 5' RACE reads, giving one row per CDR3 protein. The table shows around 300,000 distinct CDR3 sequences, with roughly an eighth occurring only once. Specimen: PBMCs or a T cell subset sorted from them (not recorded which). Receptors originate from a man between 18 and 29 years old who had mild COVID-19 (a few samples of this study predate the infection). Cell type and time point are not known. The CDR3 runs from the conserved cysteine through the conserved F or W. Each record gives: clone size, V gene, D gene, J gene, CDR3 DNA, CDR3 protein. The D gene is left open where the match is weak. Clone size is not always given. Where it is, it says once, few, many or a class for expanded clones.

few	TRBV27	-	TRBJ2-3	TGTGCCAGCAGTTTATTAGGGGGGGCGTCAGATACGCAGTATTTT	CASSLLGGASDTQYF
-	TRBV27	-	TRBJ1-4	TGTGCCAGCAGTTTATCGTGGGAATTTAATGAAAAACTGTTTTTT	CASSLSWEFNEKLFF
-	TRBV10-3	-	TRBJ2-2	TGTGCCATCAGTGATTTAGGGGACACCCTTCCCGGGCGCACCGGGGAGCTGTTTTTT	CAISDLGDTLPGRTGELFF
-	TRBV10-3	TRBD1	TRBJ2-7	TGTGCCATCAGGCAAACAGGGGGGAGTTCCGAGCAGTACTTC	CAIRQTGGSSEQYF
-	TRBV29-1	TRBD2	TRBJ2-3	TGCAGCGTTGACGGGACTAGCGGATACACAGATACGCAGTATTTT	CSVDGTSGYTDTQYF
few	TRBV4-1	TRBD2	TRBJ2-3	TGCGCCAGCAGCCAAGATCAGCTGGGGGGGGGAGATACGCAGTATTTT	CASSQDQLGGGDTQYF
few	TRBV7-2	-	TRBJ1-1	TGTGCCAGCAGCTTAGAAAACAGGGTAGCTTTCTTT	CASSLENRVAFF
many	TRBV7-6	TRBD2	TRBJ2-5	TGTGCCAGCAGCTTCAGCGGGGGGCTAGAGACCCAGTACTTC	CASSFSGGLETQYF
few	TRBV4-1	-	TRBJ1-5	TGCGCCAGCAGCCATCCAAGTTGGGGTGAGAGCAATCAGCCCCAGCATTTT	CASSHPSWGESNQPQHF
many	TRBV12-3/TRBV12-4	TRBD1	TRBJ1-1	TGTGCCAGCAGTGCGACAGGGACCACTGAAGCTTTCTTT	CASSATGTTEAFF
-	TRBV10-3	-	TRBJ2-3	TGTGCCATCAGGTCGGCAGCGACAGATACGCAGTATTTT	CAIRSAATDTQYF
many	TRBV12-3/TRBV12-4	-	TRBJ2-5	TGTGCCAGCAGTTCCCAGGGGAGGGAGACCCAGTACTTC	CASSSQGRETQYF
many	TRBV7-4	-	TRBJ2-3	TGTGCCAGCAGCTGGACCAGCGCTTTAACCGTTTACACAGATACGCAGTATTTT	CASSWTSALTVYTDTQYF
-	TRBV5-1	-	TRBJ1-5	TGCGCCAGCAGCACCCCTGCGCACTATCAGCCCCAGCATTTT	CASSTPAHYQPQHF
few	TRBV5-1	-	TRBJ2-3	TGCGCCAGCAGGCCGGACGCGGGGACTCGGTATACGCAGTATTTT	CASRPDAGTRYTQYF
-	TRBV6-2/TRBV6-3	-	TRBJ2-3	TGTGCCAGCAGCCCGCCACAGAATACGCAGTATTTT	CASSPPQNTQYF
many	TRBV7-9	TRBD1	TRBJ2-5	TGTGCCAGCAGCCCCATCTGGGACAGGGCAGAGACCCAGTACTTC	CASSPIWDRAETQYF
-	TRBV5-5	-	TRBJ2-7	TGTGCCAGCAGCCGCGGGACAGTTAAGTCGTACGAGCAGTACTTC	CASSRGTVKSYEQYF
-	TRBV6-6	-	TRBJ2-6	TGTGCCAGCAGTTACTCACGGCTCTCTGGGGCCAACGTCCTGACTTTC	CASSYSRLSGANVLTF
few	TRBV7-2	TRBD2	TRBJ2-1	TGTGCCAGCAGGCGACTAGCGGGGGTCACCTACAATGAGCAGTTCTTC	CASRRLAGVTYNEQFF
few	TRBV28	-	TRBJ2-6	TGTGCCAGCCACTCGAGCTCTGGGGCCAACGTCCTGACTTTC	CASHSSSGANVLTF
-	TRBV25-1	-	TRBJ1-4	TGTGCCAGCAGTTTAAGGGGTCCAGGGGCCGCTGAAAAACTGTTTTTT	CASSLRGPGAAEKLFF
many	TRBV7-9	-	TRBJ2-5	TGTGCCAGCAGCCTCTATCAGACCCAGTACTTC	CASSLYQTQYF
-	TRBV4-1	TRBD2	TRBJ2-2	TGCGCCAGCAGCCACCCCCCCACGGGACTAGCGGACACCGGGGAGCTGTTTTTT	CASSHPPTGLADTGELFF
few	TRBV4-3	-	TRBJ1-1	TGCGCCAGCAGCCATGACCAACTGATAGGGGTCGGTGAAGCTTTCTTT	CASSHDQLIGVGEAFF
many	TRBV7-2	TRBD1	TRBJ1-1	TGTGCCAGCAGCTTATCCTCACCGTCCGGGACAGGGTATGGCACTGAAGCTTTCTTT	CASSLSSPSGTGYGTEAFF
-	TRBV12-3/TRBV12-4	-	TRBJ2-3	TGTGCCAGCAGTTTTACGTGGCAGGGAGCAGATACGCAGTATTTT	CASSFTWQGADTQYF